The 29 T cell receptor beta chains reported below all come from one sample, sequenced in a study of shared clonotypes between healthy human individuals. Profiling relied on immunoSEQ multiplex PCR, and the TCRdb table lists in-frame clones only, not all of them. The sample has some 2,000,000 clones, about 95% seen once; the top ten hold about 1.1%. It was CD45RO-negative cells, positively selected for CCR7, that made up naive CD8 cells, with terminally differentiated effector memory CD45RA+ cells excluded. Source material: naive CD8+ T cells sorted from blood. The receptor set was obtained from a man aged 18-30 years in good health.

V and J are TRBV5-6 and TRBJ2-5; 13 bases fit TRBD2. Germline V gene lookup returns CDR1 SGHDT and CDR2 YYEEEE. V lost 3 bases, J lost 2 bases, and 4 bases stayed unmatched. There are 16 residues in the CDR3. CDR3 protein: CASSSGLAGAQETQYF. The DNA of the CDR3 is TGTGCCAGCAGCTCCGGACTAGCGGGGGCACAAGAGACCCAGTACTTC.

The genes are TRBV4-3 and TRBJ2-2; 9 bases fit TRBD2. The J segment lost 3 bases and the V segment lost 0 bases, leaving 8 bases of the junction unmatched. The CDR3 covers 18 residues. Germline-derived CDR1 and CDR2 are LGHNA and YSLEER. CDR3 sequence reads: CASSQDKLAGLYTGELFF. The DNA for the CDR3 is TGCGCCAGCAGCCAAGATAAGCTAGCGGGACTATACACCGGGGAGCTGTTTTTT.

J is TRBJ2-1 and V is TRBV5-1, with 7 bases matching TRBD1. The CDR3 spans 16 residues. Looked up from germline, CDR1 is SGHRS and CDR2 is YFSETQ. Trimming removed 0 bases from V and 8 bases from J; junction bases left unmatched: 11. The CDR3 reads CASSLVPVTGVHEQFF. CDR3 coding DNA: TGCGCCAGCAGCTTGGTACCCGTTACAGGGGTGCATGAGCAGTTCTTC.

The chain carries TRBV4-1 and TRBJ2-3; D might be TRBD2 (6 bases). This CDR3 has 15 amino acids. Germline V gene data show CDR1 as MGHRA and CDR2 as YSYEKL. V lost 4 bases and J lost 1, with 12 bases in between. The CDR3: CASSPRLVGTDTQYF. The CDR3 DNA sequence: TGCGCCAGCAGCCCACGACTAGTGGGCACAGATACGCAGTATTTT.

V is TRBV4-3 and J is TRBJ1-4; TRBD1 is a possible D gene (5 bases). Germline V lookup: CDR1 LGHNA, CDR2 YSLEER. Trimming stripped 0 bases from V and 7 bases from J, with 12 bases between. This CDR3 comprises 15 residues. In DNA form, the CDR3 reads TGCGCCAGCAGCCAAGAAGGGGCCACGGGTGAAAAACTGTTTTTT. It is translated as CASSQEGATGEKLFF.

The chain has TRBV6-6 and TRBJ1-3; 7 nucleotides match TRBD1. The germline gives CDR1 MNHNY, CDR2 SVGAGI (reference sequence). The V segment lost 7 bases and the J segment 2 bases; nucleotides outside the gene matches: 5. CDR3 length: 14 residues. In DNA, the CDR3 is TGTGCCAGCAACTGGGACAGCACTGGAAACACCATATATTTT. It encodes CASNWDSTGNTIYF.

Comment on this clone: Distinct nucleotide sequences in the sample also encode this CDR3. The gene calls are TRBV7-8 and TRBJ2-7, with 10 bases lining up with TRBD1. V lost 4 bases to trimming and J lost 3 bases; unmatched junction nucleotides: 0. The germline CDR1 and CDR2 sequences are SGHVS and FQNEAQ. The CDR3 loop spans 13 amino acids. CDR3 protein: CASSWDRGYEQYF. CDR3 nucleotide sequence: TGTGCCAGCAGCTGGGACAGGGGCTACGAGCAGTACTTC.

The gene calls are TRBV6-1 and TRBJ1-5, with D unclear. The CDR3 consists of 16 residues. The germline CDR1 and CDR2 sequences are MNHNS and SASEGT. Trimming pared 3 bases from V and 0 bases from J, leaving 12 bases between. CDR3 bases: TGTGCCAGCAGTGAGATTGGGAGTTATAGCAATCAGCCCCAGCATTTT. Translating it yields CASSEIGSYSNQPQHF.

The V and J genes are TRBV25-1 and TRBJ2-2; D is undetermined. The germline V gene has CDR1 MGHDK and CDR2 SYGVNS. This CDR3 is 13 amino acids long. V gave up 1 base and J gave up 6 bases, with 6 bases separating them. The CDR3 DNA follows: TGTGCCAGCAGTGAATTCGGACCCGGGGAGCTGTTTTTT. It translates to CASSEFGPGELFF.

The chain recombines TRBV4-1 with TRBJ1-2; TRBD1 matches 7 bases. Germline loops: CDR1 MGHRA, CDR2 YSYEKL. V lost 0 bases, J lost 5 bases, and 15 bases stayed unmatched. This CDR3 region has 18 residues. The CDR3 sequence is CASSQDREGLGQRYGYTF. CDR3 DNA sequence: TGCGCCAGCAGCCAAGATCGGGAGGGCCTGGGACAGAGATATGGCTACACCTTC.

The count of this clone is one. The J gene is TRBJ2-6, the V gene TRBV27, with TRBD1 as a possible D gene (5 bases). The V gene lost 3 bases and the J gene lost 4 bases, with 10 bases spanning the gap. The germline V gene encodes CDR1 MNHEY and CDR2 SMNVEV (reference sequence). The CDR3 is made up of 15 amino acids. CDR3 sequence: CASSFAGPGANVLTF. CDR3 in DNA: TGTGCCAGCAGTTTCGCAGGGCCCGGGGCCAACGTCCTGACTTTC.

The CDR3 DNA reads TGTGCCAGCACAGGGACAGGGGCCGAGCAGTACTTC. This gives the protein CASTGTGAEQYF. The chain joins TRBV6-5 to TRBJ2-7; 10 bases align to TRBD1. The CDR3 is 12 residues long. The trim removed 7 bases at V and 6 bases at J, leaving 3 bases unmatched. Germline CDR1 is MNHEY and CDR2 is SVGAGI.

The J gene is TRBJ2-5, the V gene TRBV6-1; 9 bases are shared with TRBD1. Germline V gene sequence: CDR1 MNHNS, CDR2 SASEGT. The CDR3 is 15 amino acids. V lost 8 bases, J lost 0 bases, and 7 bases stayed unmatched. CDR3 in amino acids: CASQKGQGYQETQYF. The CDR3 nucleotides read TGTGCCAGCCAGAAGGGACAGGGTTACCAAGAGACCCAGTACTTC.

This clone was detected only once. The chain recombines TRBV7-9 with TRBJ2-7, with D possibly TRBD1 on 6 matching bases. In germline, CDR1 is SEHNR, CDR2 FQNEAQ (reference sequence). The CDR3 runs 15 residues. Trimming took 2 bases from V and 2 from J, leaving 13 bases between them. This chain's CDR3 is CASSLILDSTYEQYF. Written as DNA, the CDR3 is TGTGCCAGCAGCTTAATTCTGGACAGTACCTACGAGCAGTACTTC.

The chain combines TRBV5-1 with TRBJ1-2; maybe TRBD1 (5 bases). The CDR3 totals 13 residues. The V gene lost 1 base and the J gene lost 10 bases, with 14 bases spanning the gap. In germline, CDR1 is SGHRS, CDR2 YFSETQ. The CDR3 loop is CASSLTQGGAYTF. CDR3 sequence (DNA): TGCGCCAGCAGCTTGACCCAGGGTGGGGCCTACACCTTC.

The CDR3 protein is CASSEGQGPDKYEQYF. CDR3 sequence (DNA): TGTGCCAGCAGCGAAGGACAGGGCCCGGATAAGTACGAGCAGTACTTC. The rearrangement links TRBV7-9 to TRBJ2-7; 8 bases align to TRBD1. Germline CDR1 is SEHNR and CDR2 is FQNEAQ (reference sequence). The ends lost 5 bases at V and 4 bases at J; junction bases unmatched: 13. There are 16 residues in the CDR3.

CDR3 DNA sequence: TGTGCCAGCAGTGAAAGTCTCGAAGGACCCCAAGGAAACACCATATATTTT. Residues: CASSESLEGPQGNTIYF. The V and J genes are TRBV6-1 and TRBJ1-3, with unresolved D. This CDR3 spans 17 amino acids. CDR1 is MNHNS and CDR2 is SASEGT in the germline V gene. V shed 2 bases and J shed 4 bases, with 18 bases lying between them.

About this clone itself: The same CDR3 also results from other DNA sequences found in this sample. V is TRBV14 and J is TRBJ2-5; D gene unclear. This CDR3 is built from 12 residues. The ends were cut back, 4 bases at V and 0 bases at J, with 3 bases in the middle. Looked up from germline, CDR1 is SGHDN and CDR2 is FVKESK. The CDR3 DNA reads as TGTGCCAGCAGCCTGTACCAAGAGACCCAGTACTTC. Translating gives CASSLYQETQYF.

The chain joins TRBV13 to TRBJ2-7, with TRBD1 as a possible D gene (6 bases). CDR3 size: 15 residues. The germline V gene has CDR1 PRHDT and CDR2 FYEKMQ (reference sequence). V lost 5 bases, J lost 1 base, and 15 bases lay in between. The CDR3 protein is CASSPDRTVSYEQYF. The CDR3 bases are TGTGCCAGCAGCCCCGACAGGACTGTGTCCTACGAGCAGTACTTC.

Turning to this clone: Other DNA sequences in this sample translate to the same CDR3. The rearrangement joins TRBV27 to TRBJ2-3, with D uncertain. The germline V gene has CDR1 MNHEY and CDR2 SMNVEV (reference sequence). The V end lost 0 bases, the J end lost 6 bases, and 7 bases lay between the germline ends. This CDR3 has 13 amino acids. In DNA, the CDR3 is TGTGCCAGCAGTTTATCCCTGGGGGATACGCAGTATTTT. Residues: CASSLSLGDTQYF.

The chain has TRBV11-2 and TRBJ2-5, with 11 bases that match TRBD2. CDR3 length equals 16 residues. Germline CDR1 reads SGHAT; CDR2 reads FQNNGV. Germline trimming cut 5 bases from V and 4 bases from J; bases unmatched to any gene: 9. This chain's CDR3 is CASSRGGLAGGETQYF. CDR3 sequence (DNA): TGTGCCAGCAGCCGAGGGGGGCTAGCGGGAGGAGAGACCCAGTACTTC.

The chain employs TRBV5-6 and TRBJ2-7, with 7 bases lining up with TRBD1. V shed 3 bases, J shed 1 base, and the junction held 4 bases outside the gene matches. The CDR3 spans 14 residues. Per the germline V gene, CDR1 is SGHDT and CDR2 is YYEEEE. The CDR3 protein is CASSSMTGSYEQYF. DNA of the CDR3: TGTGCCAGCAGCTCCATGACAGGGTCCTACGAGCAGTACTTC.

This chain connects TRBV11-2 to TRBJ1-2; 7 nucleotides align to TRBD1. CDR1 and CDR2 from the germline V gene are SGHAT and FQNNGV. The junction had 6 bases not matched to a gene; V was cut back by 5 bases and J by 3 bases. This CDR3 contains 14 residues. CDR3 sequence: CASSPQGGDYGYTF. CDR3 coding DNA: TGTGCCAGCAGCCCCCAGGGGGGGGACTATGGCTACACCTTC.

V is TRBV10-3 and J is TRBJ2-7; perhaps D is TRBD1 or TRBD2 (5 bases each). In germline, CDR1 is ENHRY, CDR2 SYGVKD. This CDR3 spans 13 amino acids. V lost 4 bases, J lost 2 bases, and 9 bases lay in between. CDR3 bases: TGTGCCATCAGTGCAGGGACCCCCTACGAGCAGTACTTC. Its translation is CAISAGTPYEQYF.

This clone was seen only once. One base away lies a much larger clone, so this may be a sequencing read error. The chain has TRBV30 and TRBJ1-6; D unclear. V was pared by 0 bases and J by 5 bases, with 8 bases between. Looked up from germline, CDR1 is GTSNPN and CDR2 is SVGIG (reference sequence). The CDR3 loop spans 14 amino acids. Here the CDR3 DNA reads TGTGCCTGGAGTGTACAAAGGCATAATTCACCCCTCCACTTT. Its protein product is CAWSVQRHNSPLHF.

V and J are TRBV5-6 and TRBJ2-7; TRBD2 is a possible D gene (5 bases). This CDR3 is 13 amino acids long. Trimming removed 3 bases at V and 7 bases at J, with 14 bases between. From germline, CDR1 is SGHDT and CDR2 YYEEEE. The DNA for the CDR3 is TGTGCCAGCAGCTCGGGAACACCCGGGGAGCAGTACTTC. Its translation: CASSSGTPGEQYF.

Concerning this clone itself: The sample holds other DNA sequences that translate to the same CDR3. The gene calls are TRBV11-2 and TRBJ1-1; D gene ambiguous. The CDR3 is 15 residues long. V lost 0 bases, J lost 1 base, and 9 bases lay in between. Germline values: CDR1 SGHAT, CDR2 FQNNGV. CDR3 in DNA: TGTGCCAGCAGCTTAGATCCAGGAGGGAACACTGAAGCTTTCTTT. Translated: CASSLDPGGNTEAFF.

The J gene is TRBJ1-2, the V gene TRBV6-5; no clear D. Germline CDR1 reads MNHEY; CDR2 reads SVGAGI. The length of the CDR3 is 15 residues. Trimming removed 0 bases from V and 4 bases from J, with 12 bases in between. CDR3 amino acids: CASSYSGRSIYGYTF. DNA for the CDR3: TGTGCCAGCAGTTACTCGGGGAGGTCCATCTATGGCTACACCTTC.

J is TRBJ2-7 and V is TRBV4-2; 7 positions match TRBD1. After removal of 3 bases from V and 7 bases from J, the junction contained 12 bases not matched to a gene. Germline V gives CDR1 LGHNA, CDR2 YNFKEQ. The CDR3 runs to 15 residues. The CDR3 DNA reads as TGTGCCAGCAGCCATGAAAGTGGGACAGCTGATGAGCAGTACTTC. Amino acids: CASSHESGTADEQYF.